This T cell receptor (beta chain) was recovered during a study of T cell responses to AZD1222 COVID-19 vaccine. Study background: Doses given second, at about 4 or about 12 weeks, were pooled. Overall study findings and caveats: Baseline seropositivity occurred in only a handful of AZD1222 recipients. Donors skewed white British and female; clonal diversity was possibly underestimated. Vaccine-related CD4 TCRs covered spike, predominating at 160-218 and 743-854.

V dropped 0 bases and J dropped 3 bases, with 5 bases sitting between them. Germline V gene lookup returns CDR1 GTSNPN and CDR2 SVGIG (reference sequence). The CDR3 has 13 residues. TCRdb's table, derived via immunoSEQ multiplex PCR, lists solely in-frame clones and lacks some. This table has about 130,000 clones, 88% appearing once. As for this clone: The antigen is undetermined.

The chain carries TRBV30 and TRBJ2-2; D not resolved. The sequence derives from an adult in good health. This specimen consisted of peripheral blood, obtained on day 0 of AZD1222 vaccination. CDR3 loop: CAWSVTHTGELFF. DNA for the CDR3: TGTGCCTGGAGTGTAACCCACACCGGGGAGCTGTTTTTT. Using reference TRBV30 and TRBJ2-2 for the parts outside the CDR3, the full variable domain is SQTIHQWPATLVQPVGSPLSLECTVEGTSNPNLYWYRQAAGRGLQLLFYSVGIGQISSEVPQNLSASRPQDRQFILSSKKLLLSDSGFYLCAWSVTHTGELFFGEGSRLTVL.